This TCR beta chain was identified in a study of T cells in Graves' hyperthyroidism and ophthalmopathy. With respect to this clonotype: Its antigen is as yet unknown.

The TCR beta CDR3 regions underwent amplification using RNA transcripts as the source. RT-PCR in the first round (using the HTBI primer set) targeted the TCR CDR3. Each CDR3 protein gets one entry after TCRdb re-called the multiplex PCR reads with MiXCR. The table shows about 690,000 distinct CDR3 sequences, with 17% occurring only once. Whole-study findings and limits: Stable hyperthyroidism and ophthalmopathy were separated using 13 V-J signatures.

Germline loops: CDR1 ENHRY, CDR2 SYGVKD. The CDR3 extends over 14 amino acids. V was shortened by 3 bases and J by 0 bases, with 8 bases between the two germline ends. The sample consisted of blood. This TCR came from a middle-aged man with Graves' hyperthyroidism. The V gene is TRBV10-3, the J gene TRBJ1-1; the D is unclear. The CDR3 loop is CAISEHTVNTEAFF. The CDR3 DNA sequence: TGTGCCATCAGTGAACACACCGTGAACACTGAAGCTTTCTTT.